This TCR beta chain was sequenced during a study of blood T cell repertoires in COVID-19. Here immunoSEQ multiplex PCR was the method, and the copy in TCRdb shows in-frame clones only, minus some. The sample has some 150,000 clones; 70% to 90% are singletons. The germline CDR1 and CDR2 sequences are LNHNV and YYDKDF (reference sequence). With 3 bases removed from V and 3 bases from J, the gap between germline ends came to 15 bases. The CDR3 covers 15 residues. The TCR was taken from a middle-aged man with acute or convalescent COVID-19. The sequencing input was peripheral blood. The rearrangement joins TRBV15 to TRBJ2-7; possible D gene TRBD1, 5 bases. CDR3 sequence: CATSRSGALGYEQYF. In DNA form, the CDR3 reads TGTGCCACCAGCAGGTCTGGGGCATTGGGCTACGAGCAGTACTTC.